The present TCR beta chain was sequenced within a study of T cells in tuberculosis. Across the whole study: CD1B tetramers identified T cells specific for mycobacterial lipid GMM. In South Africa, adults with active tuberculosis were compared with IGRA-negative and latently infected IGRA-positive adolescents. The study, taken as a whole, reports: The TCR-beta difference was not significant; alpha differences partly reflected length.

Germline V gives CDR1 SGHRS, CDR2 YFSETQ. V was pared by 4 bases and J by 4 bases, with 13 bases between. The CDR3 loop spans 14 amino acids. As to time point: new active TB diagnosis, blood taken before or within 7 days of starting treatment. Confirmation came from sputum smear and/or culture positivity for M. tuberculosis. Only in-frame clones appear in the TCRdb table, and some are missing; sequencing was by immunoSEQ multiplex PCR. The data show some 34,000 clones, with around 90% seen just once and approximately 5.9% held by the top ten. Concerning this clone itself: The antigen remains unidentified.

The TCR was taken from an adult with tuberculosis. The sequenced sample was PBMCs, obtained at tuberculosis diagnosis. The chain combines TRBV5-1 with TRBJ2-3; D tentatively fits TRBD1 or TRBD2 (6 bases each). CDR3 sequence (DNA): TGCGCCAGCAGCCTGGGGGGACACTCAGATACGCAGTATTTT. This translates into CASSLGGHSDTQYF.